The clone carrying this T cell receptor beta chain was observed a handful of times. Its antigen is unknown. The sample carries other DNA sequences with the same CDR3. Treatment here: oral pan-JAK inhibitor, 5-10 mg twice daily. Researchers gathered lesional scalp punch biopsies and peripheral blood from patients with alopecia areata. Germline V gene sequence: CDR1 LGHNA, CDR2 YSLEER. V gave up 0 bases and J gave up 6 bases, with 6 bases separating them. CDR3 length equals 13 residues. This entry belongs to a study of CD8+ T cells in alopecia areata. Study details: Treated patients were dosed with oral tofacitinib, taking 5 to 10 mg twice daily.

RNA, once extracted, was reverse transcribed into cDNA for use as the sequencing template. The table came from immunoSEQ multiplex PCR; TCRdb's copy has only in-frame clones and leaves some out. Of 150,000 to 200,000 clones in the sample, roughly three fifths are singletons; the top ten hold approximately 1.2%. Regarding the study as a whole: Possibly because of HLA-related factors, TCR sharing was less clear across patients than in mice. Scalp clonality decreased significantly with tofacitinib, and so did expanded CD8+ clones among the top 100.

The clonotype comes from a human donor with alopecia areata. The sample here was CD4+ T cells sorted from blood, taken around week 49, from a patient treated with tofacitinib. The V call is TRBV4-3, the J call TRBJ1-5; no definite D call. In DNA form, the CDR3 reads TGCGCCAGCAGCCAAGAGGAGTTTCAGCCCCAGCATTTT. Amino acids: CASSQEEFQPQHF.